The 20 T cell receptor beta chains reported below all come from one sample, sequenced in a study of T cell responses to AZD1222 COVID-19 vaccine. Method: immunoSEQ multiplex PCR; TCRdb's copy keeps in-frame clones and lacks some. The sample lists some 40,000 clones, 88% occurring once. The sample consisted of peripheral blood, taken 28 days after the second dose of the MenACWY control vaccine. The receptors come from an adult who received the MenACWY meningococcal vaccine as a control.

This clone was seen once. This chain joins TRBV2 and TRBJ2-2; D gene unclear. Germline V gene lookup returns CDR1 SNHLY and CDR2 FYNNEI. Between the trimmed V and J ends, which lost 2 bases and 3 bases, there was a span of 1 base. The CDR3 extends over 12 amino acids. The CDR3 loop is CASSEYTGELFF. The CDR3 DNA is TGTGCCAGCAGTGAATACACCGGGGAGCTGTTTTTT. Drawing the rest from reference TRBV2 and TRBJ2-2, the complete variable domain is EPEVTQTPSHQVTQMGQEVILRCVPISNHLYFYWYRQILGQKVEFLVSFYNNEISEKSEIFDDQFSVERPDGSNFTLKIRSTKLEDSAMYFCASSEYTGELFFGEGSRLTVL.

The genes are TRBV9 and TRBJ2-2; possibly TRBD1 or TRBD2 for D (6 bases each). The CDR3 is 17 amino acids. The germline V gene has CDR1 SGDLS and CDR2 YYNGEE. Trimming removed 0 bases at V and 5 bases at J, with 17 bases between. In DNA, the CDR3 is TGTGCCAGCAGCGTAGGGAGCCGGGGGCGGTTTACCGGGGAGCTGTTTTTT. As protein: CASSVGSRGRFTGELFF.

The chain combines TRBV10-2 with TRBJ2-4; tentative D call: TRBD1 (5 bases). The germline V gene encodes CDR1 WSHSY and CDR2 SAAADI. CDR3 length: 13 amino acids. With 6 bases removed from V and 5 bases from J, the gap between germline ends came to 11 bases. The CDR3 loop is CASRDPGQNIQYF. CDR3 coding DNA: TGCGCCAGCAGGGACCCAGGGCAAAACATTCAGTACTTC.

The chain joins TRBV7-6 to TRBJ1-2; D remains unclear. The CDR3 contains 15 residues. Per the germline V gene, CDR1 is SGHVS and CDR2 is FNYEAQ. V was trimmed by 1 base and J by 0 bases, leaving 9 bases between them. DNA of the CDR3: TGTGCCAGCAGCTTAGGGCCAAGTGCTAACTATGGCTACACCTTC. This sequence encodes CASSLGPSANYGYTF.

V is TRBV14 and J is TRBJ2-7; 7 bases are a match to TRBD1. The CDR3 extends over 14 amino acids. The V segment lost 3 bases and the J segment 2 bases; nucleotides outside the gene matches: 4. Germline CDR1 reads SGHDN; CDR2 reads FVKESK. CDR3 residues: CASSHLGQPYEQYF. As DNA, the CDR3 is TGTGCCAGCAGCCACTTGGGACAGCCCTACGAGCAGTACTTC. Drawing the rest from reference TRBV14 and TRBJ2-7, the complete variable domain is EAGVTQFPSHSVIEKGQTVTLRCDPISGHDNLYWYRRVMGKEIKFLLHFVKESKQDESGMPNNRFLAERTGGTYSTLKVQPAELEDSGVYFCASSHLGQPYEQYFGPGTRLTVT.

This clone was seen more than once but under ten times. CDR3 loop: CASSLVSGAGLAGVNEQYF. The CDR3 DNA reads as TGTGCCAGCAGCTTGGTCTCGGGGGCTGGACTAGCGGGAGTCAACGAGCAGTACTTC. This rearrangement joins TRBV5-4 to TRBJ2-7; TRBD2 matches 13 bases. CDR3 length: 19 amino acids. Germline V CDR1 and CDR2: SGHNT, YYREEE (reference sequence). With 0 bases clipped from V and 5 bases from J, the junction kept 14 bases outside the gene matches.

The chain's CDR3 is CASSPANRPGQPQHF. As DNA, the CDR3 is TGTGCCAGCAGTCCTGCAAACAGGCCTGGTCAGCCCCAGCATTTT. V is TRBV28 and J is TRBJ1-5; possibly TRBD1 for D (5 bases). The CDR3 is made up of 15 amino acids. Trimming left V 5 bases short and J 6 bases short, with 17 bases between. CDR1 and CDR2 (germline): MDHEN, SYDVKM.

The rearrangement uses TRBV18 and TRBJ2-5; D uncertain. This CDR3 is 13 amino acids long. V was pared by 3 bases and J by 2 bases, with 7 bases between. The germline V gene encodes CDR1 KGHSH and CDR2 LQKENI. This CDR3 reads CASSPTPQETQYF. The CDR3 bases are TGTGCCAGCTCACCGACTCCACAAGAGACCCAGTACTTC.

The chain combines TRBV5-4 with TRBJ2-7; possible D gene TRBD2, 5 bases. This CDR3 region has 15 residues. Trimming left V 0 bases short and J 2 bases short, with 12 bases between. Germline-derived CDR1 and CDR2 are SGHNT and YYREEE (reference sequence). DNA of the CDR3: TGTGCCAGCAGCTTGGGCGGGTTGGCCCCCTACGAGCAGTACTTC. Translation: CASSLGGLAPYEQYF.

The DNA for the CDR3 is TGTGCCAGCACAACCCAAGGTCTCTCTGGAAACACCATATATTTT. It specifies CASTTQGLSGNTIYF. The chain employs TRBV2 and TRBJ1-3; D gene unclear. Germline V gene data show CDR1 as SNHLY and CDR2 as FYNNEI. The germline V and J ends were trimmed by 7 bases and 0 bases, with 13 bases remaining between them. This CDR3 region has 15 residues.

This chain links TRBV9 with TRBJ2-7; D is ambiguous. The CDR3 runs 11 residues. Germline V gene data show CDR1 as SGDLS and CDR2 as YYNGEE. Trimming left V 7 bases short and J 0 bases short, with 5 bases between. The DNA of the CDR3 is TGTGCCAGCGGCAGCTCCTACGAGCAGTACTTC. Translating it yields CASGSSYEQYF.

The CDR3 here is CASSTIEKGLAGTYEQYF. CDR3 DNA: TGTGCCAGTAGTACGATAGAAAAGGGACTAGCGGGGACCTACGAGCAGTACTTC. The chain carries TRBV19 and TRBJ2-7; 13 bases map to TRBD2. The CDR3 loop spans 18 amino acids. Germline trimming cut 4 bases from V and 2 bases from J; bases unmatched to any gene: 11. CDR1 and CDR2 (germline): LNHDA, SQIVND (reference sequence).

This clone came up a few times. This chain uses TRBV28 with TRBJ2-1; 12 nucleotides align to TRBD1. The germline gives CDR1 MDHEN, CDR2 SYDVKM. With 7 bases clipped from V and 8 bases from J, the junction kept 9 bases outside the gene matches. The CDR3 extends over 15 amino acids. The CDR3 protein is CASTLSGTGGHEQFF. The CDR3 nucleotides are TGTGCCAGCACCCTCTCCGGGACAGGGGGCCATGAGCAGTTCTTC.

Here the CDR3 reads CASSEDPPRQGGYGYTF. As DNA, the CDR3 is TGTGCCAGCAGTGAAGACCCCCCCCGACAGGGCGGCTATGGCTACACCTTC. The chain is built from TRBV2 and TRBJ1-2, with 7 bases identical to TRBD1. V lost 1 base to trimming and J lost 4 bases; unmatched junction nucleotides: 12. The CDR3 has 17 residues. In germline, CDR1 is SNHLY, CDR2 FYNNEI.

The V and J genes are TRBV11-2 and TRBJ2-3, with unresolved D. V lost 1 base and J 2 bases, leaving 7 bases between the germline ends. CDR3 size: 14 residues. The V gene's germline CDR1 is SGHAT and CDR2 FQNNGV. CDR3 amino acids: CASSLATYTDTQYF. The CDR3 bases are TGTGCCAGCAGCTTAGCTACCTACACAGATACGCAGTATTTT.

The chain carries TRBV10-2 and TRBJ2-3; a weak D match, TRBD2 (5 bases). CDR3 size: 16 residues. CDR1 is WSHSY and CDR2 is SAAADI in the germline V gene. V was clipped by 5 bases and J by 4 bases, with 19 bases between them. CDR3 coding DNA: TGCGCCAGCAGTACCCCCCCCGGGATACCACCAGATACGCAGTATTTT. Amino acids: CASSTPPGIPPDTQYF.

The chain couples TRBV4-2 to TRBJ2-2; 10 positions match TRBD2. The CDR3 length is 17 residues. The trim removed 0 bases at V and 4 bases at J, leaving 5 bases unmatched. CDR1 and CDR2 (germline): LGHNA, YNFKEQ. This chain's CDR3 is CASSQDKRTSGTGELFF. Written as DNA, the CDR3 is TGTGCCAGCAGCCAAGATAAGAGGACTAGCGGCACCGGGGAGCTGTTTTTT.

In this sample, this clone turned up once. V is TRBV7-3 and J is TRBJ2-7; D tentatively fits TRBD1 or TRBD2 (5 bases each). CDR1 and CDR2 (germline): SGHTA, FQGTGA. Trimming cost V 1 base and J 4 bases, with 8 bases left between them. CDR3 length equals 13 residues. The CDR3 spells CASSLKRGYEQYF. The CDR3 nucleotides are TGTGCCAGCAGCTTAAAGAGGGGATACGAGCAGTACTTC.

V is TRBV7-9 and J is TRBJ1-3; D is possibly TRBD1 (5 bases). This CDR3 spans 13 amino acids. Germline-derived CDR1 and CDR2 are SEHNR and FQNEAQ (reference sequence). Trimming left V 8 bases short and J 2 bases short, with 10 bases between. CDR3 nucleotides: TGTGCCAGCTTGGGGACTCCTGGAAACACCATATATTTT. Translated: CASLGTPGNTIYF. Looking up the rest from reference TRBV7-9 and TRBJ1-3 gives the full variable domain: DTGVSQNPRHKITKRGQNVTFRCDPISEHNRLYWYRQTLGQGPEFLTYFQNEAQLEKSRLLSDRFSAERPKGSFSTLEIQRTEQGDSAMYLCASLGTPGNTIYFGEGSWLTVV.

CDR3 sequence: CASSHAGETYEQYF. For the CDR3, the DNA is TGTGCCAGCAGCCACGCGGGAGAGACCTACGAGCAGTACTTC. The J gene is TRBJ2-7, the V gene TRBV3-1 (or the pseudogene TRBV3-2), with 7 bases lining up with TRBD2. The J segment lost 2 bases and the V segment lost 3 bases, leaving 4 bases of the junction unmatched. The length of the CDR3 is 14 residues. The V gene's germline CDR1 is LGHDT and CDR2 YNNKEL (reference sequence).